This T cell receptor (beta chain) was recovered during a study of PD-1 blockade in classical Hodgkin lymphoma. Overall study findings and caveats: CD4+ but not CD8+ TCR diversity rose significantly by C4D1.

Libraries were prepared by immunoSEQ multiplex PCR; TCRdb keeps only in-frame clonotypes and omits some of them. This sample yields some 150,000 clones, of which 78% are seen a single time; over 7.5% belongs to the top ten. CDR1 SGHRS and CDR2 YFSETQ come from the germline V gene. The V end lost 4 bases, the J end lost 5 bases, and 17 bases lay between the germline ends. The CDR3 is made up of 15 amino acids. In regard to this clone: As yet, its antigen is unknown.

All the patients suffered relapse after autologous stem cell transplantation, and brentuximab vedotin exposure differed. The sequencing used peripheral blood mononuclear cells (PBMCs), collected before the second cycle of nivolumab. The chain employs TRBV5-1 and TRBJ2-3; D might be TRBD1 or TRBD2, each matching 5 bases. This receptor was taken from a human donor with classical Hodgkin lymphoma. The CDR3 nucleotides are TGCGCCAGCAGCAATCCCGGGGCAGGGTTAGATACGCAGTATTTT. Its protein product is CASSNPGAGLDTQYF. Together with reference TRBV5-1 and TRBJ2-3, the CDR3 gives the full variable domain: KAGVTQTPRYLIKTRGQQVTLSCSPISGHRSVSWYQQTPGQGLQFLFEYFSETQRNKGNFPGRFSGRQFSNSRSEMNVSTLELGDSALYLCASSNPGAGLDTQYFGPGTRLTVL.